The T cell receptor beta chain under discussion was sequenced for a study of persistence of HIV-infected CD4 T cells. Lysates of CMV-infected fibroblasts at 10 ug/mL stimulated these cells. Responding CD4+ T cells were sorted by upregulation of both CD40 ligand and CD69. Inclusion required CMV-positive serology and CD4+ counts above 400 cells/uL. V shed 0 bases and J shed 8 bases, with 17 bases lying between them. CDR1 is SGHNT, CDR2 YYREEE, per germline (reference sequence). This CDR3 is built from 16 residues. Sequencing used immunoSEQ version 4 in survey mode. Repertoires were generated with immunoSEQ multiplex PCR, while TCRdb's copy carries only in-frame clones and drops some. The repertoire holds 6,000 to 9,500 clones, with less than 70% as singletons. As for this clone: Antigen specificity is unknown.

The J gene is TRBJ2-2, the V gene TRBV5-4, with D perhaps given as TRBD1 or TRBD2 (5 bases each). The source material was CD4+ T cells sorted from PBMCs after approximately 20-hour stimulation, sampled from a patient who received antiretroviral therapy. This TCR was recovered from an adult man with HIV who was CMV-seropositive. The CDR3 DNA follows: TGTGCCAGCAGCTTGGCCGGGACGAACGGGGCAGGGGAGCTGTTTTTT. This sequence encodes CASSLAGTNGAGELFF.